This TCR beta chain was identified in a study of Tregs in tolerant kidney transplant recipients. V was pared by 0 bases and J by 3 bases, with 9 bases between. CDR1 and CDR2 (germline): MNHEY, SMNVEV (reference sequence). CDR3 size: 15 residues. About this clone itself: Its antigen remains unidentified.

The method was immunoSEQ multiplex PCR; TCRdb's version includes in-frame clones alone and lacks a portion of them. The sample has tens of thousands of clones, 70% to 85% seen once. Study results and limitations: Biological reproducibility was not directly addressed in this study.

The sequenced material came from Tregs from blood cultured with allogeneic cells. The receptor was derived from a human donor in good health. The chain couples TRBV27 to TRBJ1-5; unclear D gene. CDR3 nucleotide sequence: TGTGCCAGCAGTTTATCGTCGGGTTTCAATCAGCCCCAGCATTTT. It translates to CASSLSSGFNQPQHF.